These 6 T cell receptor beta chains came from one sample sequenced in a study of CD8 T cells in Susac syndrome. RNA in amounts of about 0.45 to 1 ug was reverse transcribed with random hexamers. TCRdb used MiXCR to reprocess the immunoSEQ multiplex PCR reads, holding one entry per CDR3 protein. The sample gives around 80,000 distinct CDR3 sequences, approximately 95% of which show up once; about 0.47% is in the top ten. Sequenced sample: CD8+ T cells from PBMCs. The origin of the receptors is a human donor with Susac syndrome.

This chain joins TRBV7-9 and TRBJ2-7, with a tentative D call TRBD2 (7 bases). Germline CDR1 SEHNR, CDR2 FQNEAQ (reference sequence). This CDR3 region has 16 residues. Deletions cut 5 bases from V and 0 bases from J, with 17 bases between. Here the CDR3 reads CASSGRGGPSSYEQYF. In DNA, the CDR3 is TGTGCCAGCAGCGGTAGGGGGGGCCCCAGCTCCTACGAGCAGTACTTC.

The chain joins TRBV4-3 to TRBJ2-4; D perhaps matches TRBD2 (5 bases). Germline CDR1 and CDR2: LGHNA and YSLEER. The V and J ends lost 2 bases and 0 bases respectively, with 14 bases between them. The CDR3 is made up of 17 amino acids. The CDR3 DNA reads TGCGCCAGCAGCCAACGGACTTGGTATTTAGCCAAAAACATTCAGTACTTC. Translation gives CASSQRTWYLAKNIQYF.

This chain joins TRBV6-1 and TRBJ2-3, with D perhaps matching TRBD1 or TRBD2 (5 bases each). This CDR3 spans 15 amino acids. Trimming removed 3 bases at V and 3 bases at J, with 13 bases between. The germline gives CDR1 MNHNS, CDR2 SASEGT. This CDR3 is CASSELGVKTDTQYF. CDR3 in DNA: TGTGCCAGCAGTGAGCTGGGGGTTAAGACAGATACGCAGTATTTT.

This rearrangement joins TRBV7-9 to TRBJ1-2; D remains ambiguous. V was clipped by 3 bases and J by 7 bases, with 3 bases between them. CDR3 size: 10 residues. Germline CDR1 reads SEHNR; CDR2 reads FQNEAQ (reference sequence). This CDR3 is CASSFGGYTF. CDR3 nucleotides: TGTGCCAGCAGCTTTGGTGGCTACACCTTC. The variable domain in full, with the rest retrieved from reference TRBV7-9 and TRBJ1-2, is DTGVSQNPRHKITKRGQNVTFRCDPISEHNRLYWYRQTLGQGPEFLTYFQNEAQLEKSRLLSDRFSAERPKGSFSTLEIQRTEQGDSAMYLCASSFGGYTFGSGTRLTVV.

The chain employs TRBV7-9 and TRBJ2-7; 7 nucleotides match TRBD1. This CDR3 comprises 15 residues. CDR1 and CDR2 (germline): SEHNR, FQNEAQ (reference sequence). The J segment lost 1 base and the V segment lost 3 bases, leaving 6 bases of the junction unmatched. The CDR3 DNA reads TGTGCCAGCAGCTTTCGGACAGGAACTTCCTACGAGCAGTACTTC. Protein product: CASSFRTGTSYEQYF.

The table lists this clonotype with a few counts. J is TRBJ2-7 and V is TRBV29-1, with TRBD1 matching 7 bases. V gave up 2 bases and J gave up 4 bases; unmatched junction bases: 2. This CDR3 region has 12 residues. Germline lookup yields CDR1 SQVTM and CDR2 ANQGSEA. Written as DNA, the CDR3 is TGCAGCGTTGAAACAGGGGCATACGAGCAGTACTTC. Protein: CSVETGAYEQYF.